The clone carrying this T cell receptor beta chain was counted a few times. These data belong to a study of blood T cell repertoires in COVID-19. About the research overall: Material from acute and convalescent COVID-19 was sourced from the United States, Italy and Spain. In each case, the material was cDNA or gDNA derived from T cells, B-cell-depleted T cells, or PBMCs.

Germline V gives CDR1 LNHDA, CDR2 SQIVND (reference sequence). V lost 10 bases and J 7 bases, leaving 13 bases between the germline ends. The CDR3 totals 12 residues. In the original processing: By means of reference gene primer amplification, nucleated cell counts were estimated. Assay used: immunoSEQ multiplex PCR; TCRdb lists only in-frame clones, some missing. From that table come the V and J calls and clone size; the DNA was used to work out D and trimming. The sample lists roughly 440,000 clones, more than 70% seen once, with 10% to 15% in the top ten. Sequences were obtained from peripheral blood. The receptor was isolated from a woman aged 45-65 years with COVID-19, enrolled during active disease. V gene TRBV19 combines with J gene TRBJ2-2, with D possibly being TRBD1 (5 bases). The CDR3, as DNA: TGTGCCATCCACAGTAGGGGCGGGGAGCTGTTTTTT. Translating gives CAIHSRGGELFF.